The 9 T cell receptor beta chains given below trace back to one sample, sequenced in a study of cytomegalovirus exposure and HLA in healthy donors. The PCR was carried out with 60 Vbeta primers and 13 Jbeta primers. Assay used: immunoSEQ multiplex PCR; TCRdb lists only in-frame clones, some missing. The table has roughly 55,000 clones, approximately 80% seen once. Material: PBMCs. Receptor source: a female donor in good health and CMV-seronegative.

CDR3 in amino acids: CASIPRGQGGNSEAFF. The CDR3 DNA reads as TGTGCCAGTATCCCCCGCGGACAGGGTGGTAATTCTGAAGCTTTCTTT. This chain uses TRBV19 with TRBJ1-1; 8 bases fit TRBD1. Germline assignment: CDR1 LNHDA and CDR2 SQIVND (reference sequence). The CDR3 spans 16 residues. The V gene end was trimmed by 7 bases and the J gene end by 6 bases; junction bases not matched to a gene: 16.

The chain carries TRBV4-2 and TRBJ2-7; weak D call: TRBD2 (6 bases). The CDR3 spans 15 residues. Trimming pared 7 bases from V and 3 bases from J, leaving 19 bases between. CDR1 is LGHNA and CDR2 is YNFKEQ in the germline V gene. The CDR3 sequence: CASTWDLAANYEQYF. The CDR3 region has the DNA TGTGCCAGCACTTGGGACTTGGCGGCAAACTACGAGCAGTACTTC.

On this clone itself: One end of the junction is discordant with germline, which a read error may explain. CDR3 coding DNA: TGTGCCAGTAGTACCACCGACGCGGGTAGGAGGCACTTC. Amino acids: CASSTTDAGRRHF. V gene TRBV19 combines with J gene TRBJ2-7; a possible D gene is TRBD2 (5 bases). Germline CDR1 reads LNHDA; CDR2 reads SQIVND (reference sequence). The CDR3 extends over 13 amino acids. Looking up the rest from reference TRBV19 and TRBJ2-7 gives the full variable domain: DGGITQSPKYLFRKEGQNVTLSCEQNLNHDAMYWYRQDPGQGLRLIYYSQIVNDFQKGDIAEGYSVSREKKESFPLTVTSAQKNPTAFYLCASSTTDAGRRHFGPGTRLTVT.

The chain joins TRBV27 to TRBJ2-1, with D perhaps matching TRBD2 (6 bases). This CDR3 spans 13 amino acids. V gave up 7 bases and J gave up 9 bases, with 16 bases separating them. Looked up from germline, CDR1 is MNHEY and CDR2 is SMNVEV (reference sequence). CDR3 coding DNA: TGTGCCAGCACGGGGCCGGGAGTGAGTGAGCAGTTCTTC. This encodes CASTGPGVSEQFF.

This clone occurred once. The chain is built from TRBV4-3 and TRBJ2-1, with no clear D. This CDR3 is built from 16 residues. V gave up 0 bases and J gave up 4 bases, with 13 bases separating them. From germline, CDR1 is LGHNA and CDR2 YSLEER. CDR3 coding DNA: TGCGCCAGCAGCCAAGAATTGCTATTAGTTTACAATGAGCAGTTCTTC. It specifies CASSQELLLVYNEQFF.

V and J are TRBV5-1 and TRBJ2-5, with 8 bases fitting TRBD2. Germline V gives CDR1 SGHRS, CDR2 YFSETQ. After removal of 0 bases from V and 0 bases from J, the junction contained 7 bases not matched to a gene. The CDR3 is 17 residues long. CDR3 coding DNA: TGCGCCAGCAGCTTGGGAATAGCGGGACTGTACCAAGAGACCCAGTACTTC. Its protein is CASSLGIAGLYQETQYF.

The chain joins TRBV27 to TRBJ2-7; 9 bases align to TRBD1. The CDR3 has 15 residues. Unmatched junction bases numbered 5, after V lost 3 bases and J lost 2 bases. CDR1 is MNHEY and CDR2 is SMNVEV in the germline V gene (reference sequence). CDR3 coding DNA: TGTGCCAGCAGTTTTGGGCGACAGGGGGCCTACGAGCAGTACTTC. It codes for CASSFGRQGAYEQYF.

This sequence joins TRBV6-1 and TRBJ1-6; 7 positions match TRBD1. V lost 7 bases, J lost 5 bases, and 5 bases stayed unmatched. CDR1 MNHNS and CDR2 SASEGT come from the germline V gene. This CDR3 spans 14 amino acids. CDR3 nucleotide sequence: TGTGCCAGCACGACGACAGGGAATAATTCACCCCTCCACTTT. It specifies CASTTTGNNSPLHF.

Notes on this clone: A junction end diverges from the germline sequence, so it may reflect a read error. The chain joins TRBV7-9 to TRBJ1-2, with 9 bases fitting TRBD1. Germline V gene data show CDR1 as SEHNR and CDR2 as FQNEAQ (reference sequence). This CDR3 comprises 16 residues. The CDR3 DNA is TGTGCCAGCAGCGTAGCCGGGACAGGGTATAGCTATGGCTACACCTTC. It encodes CASSVAGTGYSYGYTF.